This is a list of T cell receptor beta chains from one sample in a study of blood T cell repertoires in COVID-19. Some clones are missing from TCRdb's copy, which holds only in-frame ones; the method was immunoSEQ multiplex PCR. Of about 250,000 clones in the sample, 88% are singletons; the top ten hold 6% to 6.5%. Input material: peripheral blood. These receptors all stem from a woman aged 25 to 39 with COVID-19, enrolled during active disease. The CDR3 runs from the conserved cysteine through the conserved F or W.

>TRBJ1-1|TRBV5-1
CASSIRPRGTEAFF
>TRBJ2-2|TRBV4-3
CASSQALASNTGELFF
>TRBJ1-1|TRBV29-1
CSVASLHTEAFF
>TRBJ1-4|TRBV5-8
CASSLVQGTFLDEKLFF
>TRBJ1-5|TRBV28
CASTTWTGSNQPQHF
>TRBJ2-6|TRBV7-7
CASSLGPVDNVLTF
>TRBJ2-2|TRBV9
CASSVAGTGTGELFF
>TRBJ1-4|TRBV23-1
CASSQSEGAKVEKLFF
>TRBJ2-1|TRBV27
CASSRGGSYNEQFF
>TRBJ2-1|TRBV27
CASSLSWEGGNEQFF
>TRBJ2-3|TRBV10-3
CAISAVSGRATDTQYF
>TRBJ1-5|TRBV7-9
CASSLGGTQPQHF
>TRBJ1-4|TRBV9
CASSLRDSNEKLFF
>TRBJ1-6|TRBV4-3
CASSQELSRDSPLHF
>TRBJ1-3|TRBV9
CASSPEPGAGNTIYF
>TRBJ2-1|TRBV5-8
CASSLRLAGRPLDEQFF
>TRBJ1-1|TRBV12-3/TRBV12-4
CASSFGAGSFF
>TRBJ2-6|TRBV4-2
CASSQVGRDRAITGANVLTF
>TRBJ1-3|TRBV2
CASTKNSPARTGNTIYF
>TRBJ2-1|TRBV19
CASSIEGTSGSSYNEQFF
>TRBJ2-1|TRBV12-3/TRBV12-4
CANRRQGSNEQFF